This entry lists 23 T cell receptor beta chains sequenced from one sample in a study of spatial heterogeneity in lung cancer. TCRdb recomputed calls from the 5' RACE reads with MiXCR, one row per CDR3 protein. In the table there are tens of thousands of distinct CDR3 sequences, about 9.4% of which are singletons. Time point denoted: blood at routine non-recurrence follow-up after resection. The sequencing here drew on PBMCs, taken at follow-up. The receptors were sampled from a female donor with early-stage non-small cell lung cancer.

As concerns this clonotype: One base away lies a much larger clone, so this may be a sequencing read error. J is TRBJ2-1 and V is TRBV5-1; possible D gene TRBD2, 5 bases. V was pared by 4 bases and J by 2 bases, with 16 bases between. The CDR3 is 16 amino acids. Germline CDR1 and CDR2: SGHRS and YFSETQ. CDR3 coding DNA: TGCGCCAGCAGCCGAGGGTGGGCGAGAACCTACAATGAGCAGTTCTTC. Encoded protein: CASSRGWARTYNEQFF.

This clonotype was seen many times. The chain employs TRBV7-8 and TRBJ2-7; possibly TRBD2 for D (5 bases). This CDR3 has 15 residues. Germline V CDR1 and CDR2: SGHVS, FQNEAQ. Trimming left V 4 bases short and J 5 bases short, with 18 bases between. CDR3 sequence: CASSSSSPWTDEQYF. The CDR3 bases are TGTGCCAGCAGCTCTAGCAGCCCTTGGACTGACGAGCAGTACTTC.

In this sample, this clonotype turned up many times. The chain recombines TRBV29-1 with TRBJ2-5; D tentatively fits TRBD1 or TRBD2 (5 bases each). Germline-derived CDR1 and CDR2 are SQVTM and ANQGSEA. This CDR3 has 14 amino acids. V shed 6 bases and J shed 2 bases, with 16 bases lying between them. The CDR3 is CSVRFRDVQETQYF. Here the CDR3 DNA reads TGCAGCGTGCGATTCCGGGACGTACAAGAGACCCAGTACTTC.

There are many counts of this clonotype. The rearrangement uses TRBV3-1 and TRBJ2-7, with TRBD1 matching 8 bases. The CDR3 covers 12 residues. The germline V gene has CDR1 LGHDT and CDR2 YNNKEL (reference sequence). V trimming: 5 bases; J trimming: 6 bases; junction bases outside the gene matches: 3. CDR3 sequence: CASSYGQGEQYF. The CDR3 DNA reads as TGTGCCAGCAGCTACGGACAGGGCGAGCAGTACTTC.

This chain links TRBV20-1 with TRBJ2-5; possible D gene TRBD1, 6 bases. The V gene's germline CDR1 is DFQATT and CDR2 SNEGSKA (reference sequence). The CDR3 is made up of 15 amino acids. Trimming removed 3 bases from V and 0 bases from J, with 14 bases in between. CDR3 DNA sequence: TGCAGTGCTAGTCCGCCGGACAGCTACCAAGAGACCCAGTACTTC. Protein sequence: CSASPPDSYQETQYF.

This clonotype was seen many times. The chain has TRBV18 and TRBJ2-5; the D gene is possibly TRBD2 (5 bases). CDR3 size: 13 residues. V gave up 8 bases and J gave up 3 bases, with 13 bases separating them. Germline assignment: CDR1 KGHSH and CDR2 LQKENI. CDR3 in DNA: TGTGCCAGCACCCAGGACTCCGAAGAGACCCAGTACTTC. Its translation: CASTQDSEETQYF.

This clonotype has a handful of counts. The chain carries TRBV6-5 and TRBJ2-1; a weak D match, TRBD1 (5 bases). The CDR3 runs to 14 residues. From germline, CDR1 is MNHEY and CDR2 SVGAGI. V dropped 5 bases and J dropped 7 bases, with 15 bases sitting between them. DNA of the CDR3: TGTGCCAGCAGTACCCGCGGTGGGGCGAATGAGCAGTTCTTC. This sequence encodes CASSTRGGANEQFF.

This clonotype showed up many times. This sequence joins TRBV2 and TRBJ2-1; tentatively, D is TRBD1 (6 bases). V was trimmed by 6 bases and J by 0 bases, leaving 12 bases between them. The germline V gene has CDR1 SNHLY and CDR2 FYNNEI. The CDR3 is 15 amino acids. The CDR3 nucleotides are TGTGCCAGCAGACACAGGGTGAGCTCCTACAATGAGCAGTTCTTC. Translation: CASRHRVSSYNEQFF.

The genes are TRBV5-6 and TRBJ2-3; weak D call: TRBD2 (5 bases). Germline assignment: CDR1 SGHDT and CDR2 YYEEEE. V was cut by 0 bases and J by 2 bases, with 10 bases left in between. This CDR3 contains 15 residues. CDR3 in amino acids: CASSLEGLHTDTQYF. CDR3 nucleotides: TGTGCCAGCAGCTTGGAAGGACTTCACACAGATACGCAGTATTTT.

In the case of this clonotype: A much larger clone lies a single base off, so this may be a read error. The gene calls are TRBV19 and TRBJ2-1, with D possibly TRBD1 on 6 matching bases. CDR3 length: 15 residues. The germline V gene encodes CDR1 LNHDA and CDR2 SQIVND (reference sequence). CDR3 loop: CASSVTGSSCNEQFF. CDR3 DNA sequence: TGTGCCAGTAGTGTCACAGGGAGCTCCTGCAATGAGCAGTTCTTC.

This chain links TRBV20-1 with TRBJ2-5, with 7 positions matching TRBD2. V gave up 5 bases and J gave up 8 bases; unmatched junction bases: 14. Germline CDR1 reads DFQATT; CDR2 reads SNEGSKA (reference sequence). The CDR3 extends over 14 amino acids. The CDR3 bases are TGCAGTGCTGCCCTGGCTAGCGGTCCGGAAACCCAGTACTTC. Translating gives CSAALASGPETQYF.

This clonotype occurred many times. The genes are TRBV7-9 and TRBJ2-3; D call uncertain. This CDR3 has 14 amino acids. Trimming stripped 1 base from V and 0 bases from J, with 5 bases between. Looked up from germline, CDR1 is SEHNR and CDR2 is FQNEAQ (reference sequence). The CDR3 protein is CASSLDISTDTQYF. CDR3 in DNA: TGTGCCAGCAGCTTAGATATTAGCACAGATACGCAGTATTTT. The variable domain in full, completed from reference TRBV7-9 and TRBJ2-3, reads DTGVSQNPRHKITKRGQNVTFRCDPISEHNRLYWYRQTLGQGPEFLTYFQNEAQLEKSRLLSDRFSAERPKGSFSTLEIQRTEQGDSAMYLCASSLDISTDTQYFGPGTRLTVL.

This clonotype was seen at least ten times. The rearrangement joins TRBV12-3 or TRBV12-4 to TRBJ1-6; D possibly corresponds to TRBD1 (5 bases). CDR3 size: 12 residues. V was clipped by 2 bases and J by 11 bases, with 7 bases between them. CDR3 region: CASSLWGAPLHF. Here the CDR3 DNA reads TGTGCCAGCAGTTTATGGGGGGCACCCCTCCACTTT.

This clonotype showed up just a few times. Here the CDR3 reads CASSKDSGDSPLHF. CDR3 nucleotide sequence: TGTGCCAGCAGCAAGGACAGTGGTGATTCACCCCTCCACTTT. The V and J genes are TRBV25-1 and TRBJ1-6; D perhaps matches TRBD1 (6 bases). The germline V and J ends were trimmed by 6 bases and 8 bases, with 14 bases remaining between them. The CDR3 totals 14 residues. Germline CDR1 is MGHDK and CDR2 is SYGVNS.

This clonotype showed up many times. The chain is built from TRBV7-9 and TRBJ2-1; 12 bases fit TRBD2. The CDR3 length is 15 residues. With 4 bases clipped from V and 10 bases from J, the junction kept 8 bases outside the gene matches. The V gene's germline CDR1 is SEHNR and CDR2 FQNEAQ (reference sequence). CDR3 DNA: TGTGCCAGCAGCTCAGTCCCGGGACTAGCGGGCGAGCAGTTCTTC. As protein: CASSSVPGLAGEQFF.

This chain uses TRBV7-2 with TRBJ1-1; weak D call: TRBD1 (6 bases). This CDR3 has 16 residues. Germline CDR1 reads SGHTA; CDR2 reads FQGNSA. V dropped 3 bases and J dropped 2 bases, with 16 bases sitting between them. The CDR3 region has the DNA TGTGCCAGCAGCTTTCCTACCACAGGGACAAACACTGAAGCTTTCTTT. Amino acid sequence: CASSFPTTGTNTEAFF.

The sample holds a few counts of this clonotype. CDR3 residues: CASSGQGISNQPQHF. The CDR3 nucleotides are TGTGCCAGCAGCGGTCAGGGGATTAGCAATCAGCCCCAGCATTTT. The gene calls are TRBV7-8 and TRBJ1-5; D is possibly TRBD1 (6 bases). V gave up 5 bases and J gave up 0 bases, with 11 bases separating them. CDR1 is SGHVS and CDR2 is FQNEAQ in the germline V gene. This CDR3 has 15 residues.

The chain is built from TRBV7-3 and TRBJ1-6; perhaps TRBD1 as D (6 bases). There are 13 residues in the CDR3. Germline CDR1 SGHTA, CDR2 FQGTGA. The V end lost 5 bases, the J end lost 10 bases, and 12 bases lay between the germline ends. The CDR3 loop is CASSHTGGSPLHF. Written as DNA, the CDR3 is TGTGCCAGCAGCCATACGGGGGGCTCACCCCTCCACTTT.

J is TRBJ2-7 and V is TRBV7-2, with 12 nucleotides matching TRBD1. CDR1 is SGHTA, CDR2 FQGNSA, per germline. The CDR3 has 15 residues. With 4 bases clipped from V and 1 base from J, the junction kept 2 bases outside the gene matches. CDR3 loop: CASSSGQGASYEQYF. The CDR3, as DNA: TGTGCCAGCAGCTCGGGACAGGGGGCTTCCTACGAGCAGTACTTC.

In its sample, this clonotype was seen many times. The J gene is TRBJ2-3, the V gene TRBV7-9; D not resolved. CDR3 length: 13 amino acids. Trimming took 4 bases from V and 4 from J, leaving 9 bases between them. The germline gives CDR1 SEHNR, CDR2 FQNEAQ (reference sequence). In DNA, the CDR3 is TGTGCCAGCAGCTCAGAAGGAGCAGATACGCAGTATTTT. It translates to CASSSEGADTQYF. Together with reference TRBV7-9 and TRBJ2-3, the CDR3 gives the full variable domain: DTGVSQNPRHKITKRGQNVTFRCDPISEHNRLYWYRQTLGQGPEFLTYFQNEAQLEKSRLLSDRFSAERPKGSFSTLEIQRTEQGDSAMYLCASSSEGADTQYFGPGTRLTVL.

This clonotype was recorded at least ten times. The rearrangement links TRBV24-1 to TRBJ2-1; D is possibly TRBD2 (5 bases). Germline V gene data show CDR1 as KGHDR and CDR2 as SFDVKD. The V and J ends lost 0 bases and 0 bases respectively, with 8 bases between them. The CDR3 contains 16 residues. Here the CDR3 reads CATSDLGRGSYNEQFF. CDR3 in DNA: TGTGCCACCAGTGATTTGGGGAGAGGCTCCTACAATGAGCAGTTCTTC.

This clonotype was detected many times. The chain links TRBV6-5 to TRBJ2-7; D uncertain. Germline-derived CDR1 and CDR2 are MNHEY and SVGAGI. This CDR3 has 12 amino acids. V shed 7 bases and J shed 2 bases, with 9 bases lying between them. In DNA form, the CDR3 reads TGTGCCAGCATGGGGTTAACCTACGAGCAGTACTTC. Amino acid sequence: CASMGLTYEQYF.

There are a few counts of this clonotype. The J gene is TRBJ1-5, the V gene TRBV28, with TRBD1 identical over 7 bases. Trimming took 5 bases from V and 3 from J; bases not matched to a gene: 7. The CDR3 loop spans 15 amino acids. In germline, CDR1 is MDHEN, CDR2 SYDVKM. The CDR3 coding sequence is TGTGCCAGCAGTGAGGCACAGGGGCACAATCAGCCCCAGCATTTT. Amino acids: CASSEAQGHNQPQHF.